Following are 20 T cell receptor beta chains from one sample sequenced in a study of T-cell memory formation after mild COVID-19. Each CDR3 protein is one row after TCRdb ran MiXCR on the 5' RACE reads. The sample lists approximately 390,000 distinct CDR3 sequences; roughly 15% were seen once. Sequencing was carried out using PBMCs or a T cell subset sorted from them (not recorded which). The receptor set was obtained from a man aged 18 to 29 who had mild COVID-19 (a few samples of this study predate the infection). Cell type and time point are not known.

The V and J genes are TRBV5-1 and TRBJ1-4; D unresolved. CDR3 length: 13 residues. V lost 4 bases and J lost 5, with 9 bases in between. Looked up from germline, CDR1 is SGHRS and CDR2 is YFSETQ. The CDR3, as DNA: TGCGCCAGCAGCCCGGCAGAGAATGAAAAACTGTTTTTT. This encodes CASSPAENEKLFF.

The CDR3 loop is CASSVASQGPQHF. The CDR3 bases are TGTGCCAGCAGCGTAGCGTCCCAGGGGCCCCAGCATTTT. The V and J genes are TRBV9 and TRBJ1-5; D may be TRBD1 (5 bases). Germline CDR1 reads SGDLS; CDR2 reads YYNGEE. Trimming took off 0 bases at V and 9 bases at J, with 10 bases between the two ends. There are 13 residues in the CDR3.

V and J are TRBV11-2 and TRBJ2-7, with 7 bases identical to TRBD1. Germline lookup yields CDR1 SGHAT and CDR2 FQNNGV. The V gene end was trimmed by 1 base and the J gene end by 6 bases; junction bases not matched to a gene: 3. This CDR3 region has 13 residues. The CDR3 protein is CASSLVTGVEQYV. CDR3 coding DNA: TGTGCCAGCAGCTTAGTAACAGGGGTCGAGCAGTACGTC.

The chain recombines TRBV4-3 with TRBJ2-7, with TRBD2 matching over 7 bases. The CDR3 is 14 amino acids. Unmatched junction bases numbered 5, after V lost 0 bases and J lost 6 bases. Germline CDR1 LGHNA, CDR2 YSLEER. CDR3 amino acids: CASSQEGLRGEQYF. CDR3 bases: TGCGCCAGCAGCCAAGAGGGACTAAGGGGCGAGCAGTACTTC.

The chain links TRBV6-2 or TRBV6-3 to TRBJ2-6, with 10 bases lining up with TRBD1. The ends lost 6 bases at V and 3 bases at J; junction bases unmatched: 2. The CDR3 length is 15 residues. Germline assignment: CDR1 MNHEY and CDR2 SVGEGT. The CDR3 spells CASRTGGVGANVLTF. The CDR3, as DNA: TGTGCCAGCAGGACAGGGGGCGTTGGGGCCAACGTCCTGACTTTC.

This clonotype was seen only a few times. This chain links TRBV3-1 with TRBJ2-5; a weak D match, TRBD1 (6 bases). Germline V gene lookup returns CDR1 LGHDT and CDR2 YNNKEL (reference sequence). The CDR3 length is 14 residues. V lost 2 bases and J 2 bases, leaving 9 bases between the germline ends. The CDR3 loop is CASSQNRGQETQYF. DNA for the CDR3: TGTGCCAGCAGCCAAAATAGGGGGCAAGAGACCCAGTACTTC.

CDR3 protein: CASRIAGDNNEQFF. CDR3 nucleotide sequence: TGTGCCAGCAGAATAGCGGGTGACAACAATGAGCAGTTCTTC. The gene calls are TRBV12-3 or TRBV12-4 and TRBJ2-1; TRBD2 matches at 7 bases. There are 14 residues in the CDR3. Trimming took 6 bases from V and 5 from J; bases not matched to a gene: 7.

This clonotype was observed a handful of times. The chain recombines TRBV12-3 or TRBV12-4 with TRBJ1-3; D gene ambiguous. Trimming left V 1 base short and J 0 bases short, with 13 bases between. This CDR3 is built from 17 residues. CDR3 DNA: TGTGCCAGCAGTTTAGGTCCATCGCCCGGCTCTGGAAACACCATATATTTT. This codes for CASSLGPSPGSGNTIYF.

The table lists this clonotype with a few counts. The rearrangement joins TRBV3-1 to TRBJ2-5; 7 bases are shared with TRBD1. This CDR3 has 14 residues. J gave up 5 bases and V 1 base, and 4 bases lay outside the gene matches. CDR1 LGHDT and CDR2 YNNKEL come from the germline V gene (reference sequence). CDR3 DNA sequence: TGTGCCAGCAGCCAAGCACAGGGGCCGGAGACCCAGTACTTC. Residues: CASSQAQGPETQYF.

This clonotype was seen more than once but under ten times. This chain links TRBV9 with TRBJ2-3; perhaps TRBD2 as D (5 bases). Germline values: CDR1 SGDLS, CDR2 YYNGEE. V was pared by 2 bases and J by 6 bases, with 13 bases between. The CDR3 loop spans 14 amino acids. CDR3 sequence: CASSVVPGGDTQYF. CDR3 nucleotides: TGTGCCAGCAGCGTTGTCCCGGGCGGGGATACGCAGTATTTT.

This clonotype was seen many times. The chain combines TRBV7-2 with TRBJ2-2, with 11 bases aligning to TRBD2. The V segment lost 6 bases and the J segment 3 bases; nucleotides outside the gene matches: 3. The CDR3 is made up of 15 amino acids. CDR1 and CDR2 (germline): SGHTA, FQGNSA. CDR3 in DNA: TGTGCCAGCAGGTTACTAGCGGGGGACACCGGGGAGCTGTTTTTT. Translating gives CASRLLAGDTGELFF.

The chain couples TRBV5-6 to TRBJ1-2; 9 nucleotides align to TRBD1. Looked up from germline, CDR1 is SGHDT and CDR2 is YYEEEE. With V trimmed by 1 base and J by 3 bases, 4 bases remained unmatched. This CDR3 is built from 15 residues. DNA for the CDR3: TGTGCCAGCAGCTTGAGGAGGGACAGGGACTATGGCTACACCTTC. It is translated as CASSLRRDRDYGYTF.

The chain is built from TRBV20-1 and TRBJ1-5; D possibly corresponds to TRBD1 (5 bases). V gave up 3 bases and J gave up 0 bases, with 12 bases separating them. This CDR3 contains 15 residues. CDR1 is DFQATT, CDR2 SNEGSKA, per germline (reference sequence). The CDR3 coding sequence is TGCAGTGCTAGGAGGGGAGCGAATAGCAATCAGCCCCAGCATTTT. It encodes CSARRGANSNQPQHF.

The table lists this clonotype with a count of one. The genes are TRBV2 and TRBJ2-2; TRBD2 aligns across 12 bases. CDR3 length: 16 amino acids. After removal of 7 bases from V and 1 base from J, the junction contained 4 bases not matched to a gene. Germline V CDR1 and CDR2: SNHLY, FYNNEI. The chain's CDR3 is CASKSSGGVNTGELFF. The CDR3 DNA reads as TGTGCCAGCAAGTCTAGCGGGGGGGTGAACACCGGGGAGCTGTTTTTT.

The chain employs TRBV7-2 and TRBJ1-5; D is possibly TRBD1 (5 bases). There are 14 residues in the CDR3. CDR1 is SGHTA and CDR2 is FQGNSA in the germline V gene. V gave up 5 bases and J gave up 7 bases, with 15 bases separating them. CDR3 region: CASSPGVGHQPQHF. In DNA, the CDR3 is TGTGCCAGCAGCCCGGGTGTGGGGCACCAGCCCCAGCATTTT.

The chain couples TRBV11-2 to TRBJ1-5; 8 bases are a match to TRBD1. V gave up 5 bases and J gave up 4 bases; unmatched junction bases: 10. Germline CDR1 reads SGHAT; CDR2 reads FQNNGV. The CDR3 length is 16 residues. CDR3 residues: CASSPETGVNNQPQHF. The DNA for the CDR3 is TGTGCCAGCAGCCCCGAGACAGGGGTTAATAATCAGCCCCAGCATTTT.

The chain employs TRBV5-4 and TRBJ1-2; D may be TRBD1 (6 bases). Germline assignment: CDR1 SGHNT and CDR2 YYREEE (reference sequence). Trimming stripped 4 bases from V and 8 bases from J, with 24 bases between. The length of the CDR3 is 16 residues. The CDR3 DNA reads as TGTGCCAGCAGCCGGGGGGCGGAGGGCGGCATCTCGGGCTACACCTTC. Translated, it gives CASSRGAEGGISGYTF.

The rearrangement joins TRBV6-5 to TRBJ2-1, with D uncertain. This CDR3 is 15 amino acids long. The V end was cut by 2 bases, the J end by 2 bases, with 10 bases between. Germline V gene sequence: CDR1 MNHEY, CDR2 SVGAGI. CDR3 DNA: TGTGCCAGCAGTTACCCCGGCTCCCCCTACAATGAGCAGTTCTTC. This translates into CASSYPGSPYNEQFF.

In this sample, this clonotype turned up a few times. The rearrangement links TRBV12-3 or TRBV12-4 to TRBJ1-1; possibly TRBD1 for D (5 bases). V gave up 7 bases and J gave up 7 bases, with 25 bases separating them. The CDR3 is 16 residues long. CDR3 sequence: CASIETWAERGGEAFF. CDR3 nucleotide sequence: TGTGCCAGCATTGAGACGTGGGCGGAGAGGGGAGGTGAAGCTTTCTTT.

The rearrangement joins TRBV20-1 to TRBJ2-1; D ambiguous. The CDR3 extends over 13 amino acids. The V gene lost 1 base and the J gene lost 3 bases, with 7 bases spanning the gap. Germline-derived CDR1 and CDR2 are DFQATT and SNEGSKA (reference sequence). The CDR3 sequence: CSARADNYNEQFF. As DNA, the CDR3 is TGCAGTGCTAGAGCCGACAACTACAATGAGCAGTTCTTC.